The sequence of this T cell receptor (beta chain) was determined in a study of shared clonotypes between healthy human individuals (dated by TCRdb to 2018 to 2020). Regarding the research as a whole: A couple of women and a few men aged 18 to 49 years were included in the cohort. To estimate repertoire size and how much clonotypes are shared between individuals, the study performed deep sequencing of blood TCR repertoires from about five healthy adults. Each donor's leukapheresis produced roughly between roughly 0.94 and 9.5 billion PBMCs. To increase sequencing depth and limit assay-specific biases, different laboratories used diverse techniques to prepare libraries and sequence TCR repertoires. Paper-wide results and their limitations: Sampling was restricted to blood, and TCR repertoires in tissues likely differ from the TCR repertoires found in blood. Pairwise subsampling indicated that sequencing depth was expected to affect the degree of clonotype sharing among donors. Because the study included only a small number of donors, the genetic and exposure-history diversity represented was limited.

The donors were healthy, HIV-negative adults with no recently reported acute infections or vaccinations. Every donor was a Caucasian adult living in Nashville, Tennessee, USA. For unsorted samples, 75 million to 90 million PBMCs were counted and genomic DNA was extracted with the QIAamp DNA Blood Mini kit. Blood was obtained by leukapheresis, after which PBMCs were separated by Ficoll-Histopaque density gradient centrifugation and cryopreserved in liquid nitrogen vapor phase. Using the deep immunoSEQ assay, TCR CDR3 regions were amplified from genomic DNA by multiplex PCR. Extracted genomic DNA from each cell subset was distributed evenly across all wells of several immunoSEQ 96-well plates, and each plate was treated as a replicate. For unsorted PBMC, about 270 ng of genomic DNA, equivalent to tens of thousands of T cell genomes, went into each replicate PCR. Ten immunoSEQ deep assay plates were used to sequence the unsorted PBMC genomic DNA. The purified libraries were quantified using a Qubit 3.0 fluorometer, sized with a Bioanalyzer 2100, and then quantified again using the KAPA Library Quantification kit. Every immunoSEQ 96-well plate was sequenced on a separate single-read 150-cycle Illumina NextSeq 550 flow cell. Under the source paper's analysis protocol: Because the immunoSEQ output held only junctional sequences and lacked quality scores, the filtering could not match the filtering applied to full-length reads. To assign V/J genes and CDR3, sequences were annotated against IMGT germline references using PyIR, a Python wrapper for IgBLAST v1.9. Reads with weak V/J assignments (E-value above 1e-6), missing CDR3, stop codons, out-of-frame junctions, or ambiguous translated residues were removed. V3J clonotypes were defined by identical inferred V gene, J gene, and CDR3 amino acid sequence. To compute the percentage overlap between repertoires, the number of shared unique clonotypes was divided by the size of the smaller repertoire. Repertoire richness was assessed with RTK rarefaction, the Chao1 estimator, and Recon v2.1 estimates of unobserved clonotypes. The clones in this table, taken by TCRdb from immuneACCESS, are in-frame only. Not every clone is retained; where verified, under half of the shortfall comes from an unresolved V gene, and the cause of the rest is unknown. D and trimming come from the DNA, and the V and J calls and clone size come from that table. This sample is represented by roughly 490,000 clones; 65% to 80% of them were singletons. Together, the top ten hold about 12% of the sample.

The count of this clone is one. Its cognate antigen has yet to be identified. Nothing much larger sits one base from this clone, and base qualities are not available. For this chain, trimming is 1 base at the V end and 10 bases at the J end, and the number of junction bases without a gene match is 4. Spanning cysteine to phenylalanine, the CDR3 consists of 14 amino acids. Only the CDR3 region is kept as DNA, spanning 42 bases read in frame from base 1. From the germline V gene (reference sequence), CDR1 is SEHNR and CDR2 is FQNEAQ. The sequenced material came from PBMCs. The receptor comes from a woman between 40 and 55 years old in good health. Some clones in this sample may be carry-over from other donors' samples. The chain couples TRBV7-9 to TRBJ1-4; 9 of the junction bases match TRBD1. Here the CDR3 is given as CASSLGRQGGKLFF. The DNA sequence is given as TGTGCCAGCAGCTTAGGACGACAGGGGGGAAAACTGTTTTTT.